This TCR beta chain was identified during a study of cytomegalovirus exposure and HLA in healthy donors. In the PCR, 60 Vbeta and 13 Jbeta primers were used. Produced via immunoSEQ multiplex PCR; TCRdb's table is partial and in-frame only. Of about 200,000 clones listed, roughly 78% are singletons. As for the donors, each was a healthy bone marrow donor. The CDR3 spans 16 residues. J lost 4 bases, V lost 5 bases, and 6 bases had no gene match. The germline CDR1 and CDR2 sequences are LNHDA and SQIVND (reference sequence). This chain links TRBV19 with TRBJ2-2; 11 positions agree with TRBD1. The sample taken for sequencing was PBMCs. The sequence derives from a woman aged 25 to 39 in good health and CMV-seropositive. The CDR3 nucleotides read TGTGCCAGTAGTCCACGGACAGGGGGCGGCACCGGGGAGCTGTTTTTT. Amino acids: CASSPRTGGGTGELFF.